This T cell receptor beta chain was recorded in a study of persistence of HIV-infected CD4 T cells. Overlapping HIV-1 Gag 15-mer peptides at approximately 1 ug per peptide per mL were used. CD40L-negative CD69-negative CD45RO-high memory CD4+ T cells were sorted as populations depleted of antigen-responding cells. Study results and caveats: Antigen-responding cells were enriched for degenerate expanded CDR3beta sequences.

Sequencing used immunoSEQ version 4 in survey mode. This table comes from immunoSEQ multiplex PCR, and its TCRdb copy is limited to in-frame clones, with some not included. The table records roughly 60,000 clones, less than 85% of them present only once. As regards this clone: Its specificity is not known.

The germline gives CDR1 MNHEY, CDR2 SVGAGI. The V end lost 6 bases, the J end lost 1 base, and 13 bases lay between the germline ends. This CDR3 region has 14 residues. The J gene is TRBJ2-7, the V gene TRBV6-5; D remains ambiguous. Material: CD4+ T cells sorted from PBMCs after roughly 19-hour stimulation, obtained from a patient who received antiretroviral therapy. This TCR was sampled from an adult man with HIV who was CMV-seropositive. The CDR3 sequence: CASRLDLISYEQYF. CDR3 in DNA: TGTGCCAGCAGGCTCGACTTGATATCCTACGAGCAGTACTTC.